This TCR beta chain appears in the sequencing data of a study of PD-L1 blockade in urothelial cancer. Study-level background: After treatment start, blood was analyzed at 3 weeks (second dose) and at 6 weeks.

V dropped 6 bases and J dropped 2; count of bases not matched to a gene: 4. CDR3 length equals 14 residues. Germline V CDR1 and CDR2: MDHEN, SYDVKM. Whole-study results and caveats: Below-median pretreatment blood TCR clonality was a predictor of better survival.

The method was immunoSEQ multiplex PCR; TCRdb's version includes in-frame clones alone and lacks a portion of them. The sample holds fewer than 75,000 clones, under 90% seen once. In regard to this clone: Its antigen is unidentified.

Source: PBMCs, taken around atezolizumab (anti-PD-L1) treatment. V gene TRBV28 combines with J gene TRBJ2-7; 10 bases align to TRBD1. The source is a man between 65 and 80 years old with urothelial cancer. The CDR3 is CASRPGTGAYEQYF. The CDR3 DNA follows: TGTGCCAGCAGACCCGGGACAGGGGCCTACGAGCAGTACTTC.